Following are 9 T cell receptor beta chains from one sample sequenced in a study of blood T cell repertoires in COVID-19. Some clones are missing from TCRdb's copy, which holds only in-frame ones; the method was immunoSEQ multiplex PCR. The sample records approximately 200,000 clones, about 86% being singletons. Sample: peripheral blood. The origin of the receptors is a woman in her sixties or seventies with acute or convalescent COVID-19.

The rearrangement links TRBV28 to TRBJ2-5; D gene uncertain. Between the trimmed V and J ends, which lost 3 bases and 2 bases, there was a span of 4 bases. The CDR3 totals 12 residues. Looked up from germline, CDR1 is MDHEN and CDR2 is SYDVKM. The CDR3 loop reads CASSFLQETQYF. Written as DNA, the CDR3 is TGTGCCAGCAGTTTCTTACAAGAGACCCAGTACTTC.

The chain recombines TRBV24-1 with TRBJ1-3, with 11 bases matching TRBD1. The CDR3 covers 20 residues. J lost 1 base, V lost 7 bases, and 17 bases had no gene match. CDR1 and CDR2 (germline): KGHDR, SFDVKD. CDR3 DNA sequence: TGTGCCACCAGAATAGACCCTAGGCCGGGACAGGGGGGGTCTGGAAACACCATATATTTT. Translating it yields CATRIDPRPGQGGSGNTIYF.

This sequence joins TRBV7-2 and TRBJ1-3; tentatively, D is TRBD1 (5 bases). Germline-derived CDR1 and CDR2 are SGHTA and FQGNSA. This CDR3 is 15 amino acids long. V gave up 3 bases and J gave up 4 bases, with 13 bases separating them. CDR3 in amino acids: CASSLARQYGNTIYF. For the CDR3, the DNA is TGTGCCAGCAGCTTGGCCCGACAGTACGGAAACACCATATATTTT.

This clone came up once. The V gene is TRBV29-1, the J gene TRBJ2-1; D ambiguous. The CDR3 has 11 residues. Deletions cut 8 bases from V and 7 bases from J, with 12 bases between. CDR1 and CDR2 from the germline V gene are SQVTM and ANQGSEA. CDR3 bases: TGCAGCCCCCGGGTGGAAAATGAGCAGTTCTTC. Protein product: CSPRVENEQFF.

The rearrangement joins TRBV11-1 to TRBJ1-2, with a tentative D call TRBD1 (6 bases). This CDR3 has 13 residues. Trimming left V 5 bases short and J 3 bases short, with 10 bases between. Germline CDR1 reads SGHAT; CDR2 reads FQDESV (reference sequence). The CDR3 DNA is TGTGCCAGCAGCCCGGACAGCGACTATGGCTACACCTTC. Translation gives CASSPDSDYGYTF.

V is TRBV29-1 and J is TRBJ2-1, with D maybe TRBD1 (6 bases). Trimming removed 4 bases at V and 7 bases at J, with 23 bases between. The germline gives CDR1 SQVTM, CDR2 ANQGSEA. The CDR3 covers 16 residues. CDR3 coding DNA: TGCAGCGTTGGACGTCTCGGTCAGGGGTTAGGGAATGAGCAGTTCTTC. Its translation is CSVGRLGQGLGNEQFF.

CDR3 sequence: CASSLQSTDTQYF. Written as DNA, the CDR3 is TGTGCCAGCAGCTTACAAAGCACAGATACGCAGTATTTT. The rearrangement joins TRBV7-3 to TRBJ2-3; D gene unclear. The CDR3 consists of 13 residues. Germline CDR1 reads SGHTA; CDR2 reads FQGTGA. V was cut by 2 bases and J by 0 bases, with 3 bases left in between.

CDR3 DNA: TGTGCCAGCAGTGGCCCTTCAGGAAACTATGGCTACACCTTC. This encodes CASSGPSGNYGYTF. The genes are TRBV2 and TRBJ1-2; D ambiguous. CDR3 size: 14 residues. V lost 4 bases, J lost 2 bases, and 11 bases lay in between. CDR1 and CDR2 from the germline V gene are SNHLY and FYNNEI. The variable domain in full, completed from reference TRBV2 and TRBJ1-2, reads EPEVTQTPSHQVTQMGQEVILRCVPISNHLYFYWYRQILGQKVEFLVSFYNNEISEKSEIFDDQFSVERPDGSNFTLKIRSTKLEDSAMYFCASSGPSGNYGYTFGSGTRLTVV.

CDR3 loop: CASSPGLAGGRSAGELFF. DNA for the CDR3: TGTGCCAGCAGCCCCGGACTAGCGGGGGGGCGTTCCGCCGGGGAGCTGTTTTTT. The chain couples TRBV5-4 to TRBJ2-2, with 15 bases that match TRBD2. Germline CDR1 is SGHNT and CDR2 is YYREEE (reference sequence). This CDR3 contains 18 residues. V was pared by 4 bases and J by 6 bases, with 10 bases of the junction left unmatched. The complete variable domain, with remaining parts taken from reference TRBV5-4 and TRBJ2-2, reads ETGVTQSPTHLIKTRGQQVTLRCSSQSGHNTVSWYQQALGQGPQFIFQYYREEENGRGNFPPRFSGLQFPNYSSELNVNALELDDSALYLCASSPGLAGGRSAGELFFGEGSRLTVL.